The 22 T cell receptor beta chains in this list originate from one sample, sequenced in a study of cytomegalovirus exposure and HLA in healthy donors. Researchers ran the PCR with 60 Vbeta and 13 Jbeta primers. Clones were read by immunoSEQ multiplex PCR, and TCRdb kept only the in-frame ones, dropping some. The table has roughly 150,000 clones, 76% seen once. The sequenced sample was PBMCs. These receptors all come from a male donor in good health and CMV-seronegative.

This chain joins TRBV10-3 and TRBJ2-6; weak D call: TRBD1 (5 bases). This CDR3 comprises 16 residues. V was pared by 6 bases and J by 1 base, with 13 bases between. Per the germline V gene, CDR1 is ENHRY and CDR2 is SYGVKD. The CDR3 sequence is CAISDEQGSGANVLTF. The CDR3 DNA is TGTGCCATCAGCGACGAGCAGGGTTCTGGGGCCAACGTCCTGACTTTC.

The chain couples TRBV5-1 to TRBJ2-1; 7 nucleotides align to TRBD2. The V gene's germline CDR1 is SGHRS and CDR2 YFSETQ. V gave up 4 bases and J gave up 6 bases; unmatched junction bases: 7. CDR3 length equals 14 residues. Here the CDR3 reads CASSRTGTINEQFF. CDR3 coding DNA: TGCGCCAGCAGCAGAACCGGGACTATCAATGAGCAGTTCTTC.

The V gene is TRBV7-2, the J gene TRBJ2-3, with 7 bases lining up with TRBD1. Germline lookup yields CDR1 SGHTA and CDR2 FQGNSA. With 4 bases clipped from V and 2 bases from J, the junction kept 3 bases outside the gene matches. The CDR3 spans 14 residues. The CDR3 sequence: CASSWDRSTDTQYF. The CDR3 DNA reads TGTGCCAGCAGCTGGGACAGATCCACAGATACGCAGTATTTT.

The chain links TRBV28 to TRBJ1-2; unclear D gene. Per the germline V gene, CDR1 is MDHEN and CDR2 is SYDVKM. V lost 3 bases to trimming and J lost 7 bases, with 12 bases between them. The CDR3 contains 13 residues. The DNA for the CDR3 is TGTGCCAGCAGTTTTTCGGGTCCTGGTGGCTACACCTTC. Its translation is CASSFSGPGGYTF.

V and J are TRBV30 and TRBJ1-3; 7 bases map to TRBD1. The CDR3 contains 14 residues. V dropped 8 bases and J dropped 0; count of bases not matched to a gene: 7. Germline CDR1 reads GTSNPN; CDR2 reads SVGIG (reference sequence). The CDR3: CAGEQGFSGNTIYF. The CDR3 DNA follows: TGTGCCGGAGAACAGGGGTTCTCTGGAAACACCATATATTTT. Drawing the rest from reference TRBV30 and TRBJ1-3, the complete variable domain is SQTIHQWPATLVQPVGSPLSLECTVEGTSNPNLYWYRQAAGRGLQLLFYSVGIGQISSEVPQNLSASRPQDRQFILSSKKLLLSDSGFYLCAGEQGFSGNTIYFGEGSWLTVV.

This chain joins TRBV27 and TRBJ1-1; D is possibly TRBD1 (6 bases). Per the germline V gene, CDR1 is MNHEY and CDR2 is SMNVEV (reference sequence). The CDR3 is made up of 16 amino acids. V dropped 2 bases and J dropped 1 base, with 14 bases sitting between them. CDR3 in amino acids: CASSLAGGGGNTEAFF. In nucleotides, the CDR3 is TGTGCCAGCAGTTTAGCTGGGGGCGGGGGGAACACTGAAGCTTTCTTT.

The chain employs TRBV5-5 and TRBJ1-3; 9 nucleotides match TRBD1. This CDR3 contains 17 residues. Germline values: CDR1 SGHKS, CDR2 YYEKEE (reference sequence). Trimming removed 2 bases from V and 0 bases from J; junction bases left unmatched: 6. The CDR3 bases are TGTGCCAGCAGCTTCCGGGACAGGGTAATCTCTGGAAACACCATATATTTT. As protein: CASSFRDRVISGNTIYF. Full variable domain (rest looked up from reference TRBV5-5 and TRBJ1-3): DAGVTQSPTHLIKTRGQQVTLRCSPISGHKSVSWYQQVLGQGPQFIFQYYEKEERGRGNFPDRFSARQFPNYSSELNVNALLLGDSALYLCASSFRDRVISGNTIYFGEGSWLTVV.

The rearrangement joins TRBV27 to TRBJ2-7; 8 nucleotides match TRBD1. Per germline, CDR1 MNHEY and CDR2 SMNVEV (reference sequence). CDR3 length: 19 residues. Trimming cost V 3 bases and J 0 bases; bases outside gene matches: 16. CDR3 sequence (DNA): TGTGCCAGCAGTTTTTGGCCTCTCGATCGGGACAGGACCTCCTACGAGCAGTACTTC. It yields the protein CASSFWPLDRDRTSYEQYF.

V is TRBV5-4 and J is TRBJ2-2; possibly TRBD1 for D (6 bases). V was pared by 4 bases and J by 0 bases, with 16 bases between. The germline gives CDR1 SGHNT, CDR2 YYREEE (reference sequence). The CDR3 has 17 amino acids. The CDR3 coding sequence is TGTGCCAGCAGCCGCATCCAGGGGCCTGCGAACACCGGGGAGCTGTTTTTT. This gives the protein CASSRIQGPANTGELFF.

This sequence joins TRBV18 and TRBJ2-7; 9 bases match TRBD2. The CDR3 totals 15 residues. The germline V gene encodes CDR1 KGHSH and CDR2 LQKENI. V dropped 3 bases and J dropped 4; count of bases not matched to a gene: 7. In DNA form, the CDR3 reads TGTGCCAGCTCACCGTCGGGACTAGCCGGATACGAGCAGTACTTC. Amino acid sequence: CASSPSGLAGYEQYF.

This clone showed up just a few times. The rearrangement links TRBV4-1 to TRBJ2-7, with TRBD2 as a possible D gene (6 bases). V lost 2 bases and J 5 bases, leaving 16 bases between the germline ends. This CDR3 is 15 amino acids long. The germline V gene encodes CDR1 MGHRA and CDR2 YSYEKL. CDR3 region: CASSQRFRDSNEQYF. In DNA, the CDR3 is TGCGCCAGCAGCCAAAGATTCCGGGACTCAAACGAGCAGTACTTC.

J is TRBJ1-1 and V is TRBV7-3; D unclear. CDR1 is SGHTA and CDR2 is FQGTGA in the germline V gene. CDR3 length: 15 amino acids. Trimming took off 1 base at V and 2 bases at J, with 11 bases between the two ends. CDR3: CASSLSGSRNTEAFF. For the CDR3, the DNA is TGTGCCAGCAGCTTAAGCGGGAGCCGTAACACTGAAGCTTTCTTT.

The V and J genes are TRBV27 and TRBJ2-7, with TRBD2 identical over 7 bases. Trimming cost V 3 bases and J 0 bases; bases outside gene matches: 14. The CDR3 loop spans 18 amino acids. Germline CDR1 and CDR2: MNHEY and SMNVEV (reference sequence). This CDR3 is CASSFGTPASGLSYEQYF. CDR3 sequence (DNA): TGTGCCAGCAGTTTTGGGACCCCGGCTAGCGGTCTCTCCTACGAGCAGTACTTC.

The J gene is TRBJ1-2, the V gene TRBV30, with TRBD1 matching 7 bases. Germline V gives CDR1 GTSNPN, CDR2 SVGIG (reference sequence). CDR3 size: 16 residues. Trimming at V came to 3 bases and at J to 2 bases, leaving 12 bases not matched to a gene. CDR3 amino acids: CAWSASWDSINYGYTF. CDR3 bases: TGTGCCTGGAGCGCCTCCTGGGACAGTATCAACTATGGCTACACCTTC.

This clone showed up just a few times. The rearrangement links TRBV10-3 to TRBJ1-2; TRBD1 agrees at 8 bases. The CDR3 extends over 14 amino acids. Trimming cost V 3 bases and J 5 bases; bases outside gene matches: 5. The germline gives CDR1 ENHRY, CDR2 SYGVKD. The chain's CDR3 is CAISDYGTGYGYTF. The CDR3 bases are TGTGCCATCAGTGATTATGGGACAGGATATGGCTACACCTTC.

The chain recombines TRBV29-1 with TRBJ2-2, with D unresolved. The CDR3 length is 13 residues. The V gene lost 4 bases and the J gene lost 6 bases, with 12 bases spanning the gap. Germline CDR1 is SQVTM and CDR2 is ANQGSEA. CDR3 protein: CSVGVARPGELFF. The DNA of the CDR3 is TGCAGCGTTGGCGTGGCGAGGCCCGGGGAGCTGTTTTTT.

The chain joins TRBV6-1 to TRBJ1-2; TRBD1 might be the D (5 bases). Germline assignment: CDR1 MNHNS and CDR2 SASEGT. The CDR3 totals 14 residues. V lost 7 bases and J 5 bases, leaving 17 bases between the germline ends. The CDR3 coding sequence is TGTGCCAGCACCTACCAGGGTCGACTGTATGGCTACACCTTC. This codes for CASTYQGRLYGYTF.

The rearrangement uses TRBV11-1 and TRBJ2-3, with TRBD2 matching 10 bases. V trimming: 5 bases; J trimming: 1 base; junction bases outside the gene matches: 9. CDR3 length equals 17 residues. CDR1 and CDR2 (germline): SGHAT, FQDESV (reference sequence). The CDR3 sequence: CASSRDTSGIGTDTQYF. For the CDR3, the DNA is TGTGCCAGCAGCCGTGATACTAGCGGGATAGGCACAGATACGCAGTATTTT. Drawing the rest from reference TRBV11-1 and TRBJ2-3, the complete variable domain is EAEVAQSPRYKITEKSQAVAFWCDPISGHATLYWYRQILGQGPELLVQFQDESVVDDSQLPKDRFSAERLKGVDSTLKIQPAELGDSAMYLCASSRDTSGIGTDTQYFGPGTRLTVL.

The chain joins TRBV13 to TRBJ2-5, with 7 bases identical to TRBD1. The J call may be incorrect, as the DNA end agrees better with TRBJ2-7. The CDR3 runs to 13 residues. Germline V CDR1 and CDR2: PRHDT, FYEKMQ (reference sequence). The CDR3 DNA sequence: TGTGCCAGCAGCGAGACAGGGATCTACGAGCAGTACTTC. This codes for CASSETGIYEQYF.

On this clone: At one end, the junction sequence differs from germline, possibly due to a read error. This chain links TRBV7-7 with TRBJ2-1; D is unclear. This CDR3 region has 13 residues. Looked up from germline, CDR1 is SSHAT and CDR2 is FNYEAQ (reference sequence). The CDR3 protein is CASSLSPYNEQFF. The CDR3 region has the DNA TGTGCTAGCAGCTTATCCCCGTACAATGAGCAGTTCTTC.

This chain links TRBV30 with TRBJ1-2, with 10 bases lining up with TRBD1. Trimming removed 2 bases from V and 6 bases from J; junction bases left unmatched: 6. The CDR3 spans 14 residues. Germline assignment: CDR1 GTSNPN and CDR2 SVGIG (reference sequence). CDR3 loop: CAWSLGQGFNGYTF. The CDR3 nucleotides are TGTGCCTGGAGTTTGGGACAGGGGTTTAATGGCTACACCTTC.

The gene calls are TRBV7-2 and TRBJ2-2, with 8 bases lining up with TRBD2. The germline gives CDR1 SGHTA, CDR2 FQGNSA. This CDR3 has 16 amino acids. V dropped 3 bases and J dropped 4; count of bases not matched to a gene: 7. CDR3 protein: CASSFPGGPGTGELFF. The CDR3 bases are TGTGCCAGCAGCTTCCCGGGGGGGCCGGGCACCGGGGAGCTGTTTTTT.